This T cell receptor (beta chain) was observed in a study of cytomegalovirus exposure and HLA in healthy donors. General observations from the study: Associated with cytomegalovirus, according to the listing, were 150 to 200 TCR beta chains. In a later analysis, HLA-associated TCR beta chains were more clonally expanded than equally common others.

PCR used 60 Vbeta primers and 13 Jbeta primers. Original handling: Later reanalysis found 75 million to 100 million unique TCR beta chains, some 10 million of them shared. The data were produced by immunoSEQ multiplex PCR, yet TCRdb's version contains in-frame clones alone and is incomplete. That table is the source of V, J and clone size, and D and trimming were worked out from the DNA. Of around 140,000 clones in the sample, 82% are singletons; the top ten hold roughly 10%. The trim removed 0 bases at V and 5 bases at J, leaving 13 bases unmatched. Germline CDR1 is LGHNA and CDR2 is YNFKEQ. The CDR3 length is 19 residues. In regard to this clone: Antigen unknown.

The receptor was isolated from a woman aged 60-75 years in good health and CMV-seropositive. Sequencing was done on a sample of PBMCs. The chain is built from TRBV4-2 and TRBJ2-1, with 10 positions matching TRBD2. The CDR3 DNA sequence: TGTGCCAGCAGCCAAGATAGGGCTAGCGGGAGATCGGGGGACAATGAGCAGTTCTTC. Amino acid sequence: CASSQDRASGRSGDNEQFF.